The rows below give T cell receptor beta chains drawn from one sample of a study of blood T cell repertoires in COVID-19. Measured with immunoSEQ multiplex PCR; TCRdb has only the in-frame clones, and not every one. The sample lists around 120,000 clones; around 86% were seen once. Sequenced sample: peripheral blood. The receptors originated from a woman between 70 and 85 years old with acute or convalescent COVID-19. Each CDR3 is given with its conserved first and last residue. Fields, in order: J gene, D gene, V gene, clone size, CDR3 protein, CDR3 DNA. A D gene is named only where the DNA matches it firmly. Clone size is not always given. Where it is, it says once, few, many or a class for expanded clones.

>TRBJ1-1|TRBD1|TRBV6-5|few
CASRDRDEAFF
TGTGCCAGCAGGGACAGGGATGAAGCTTTCTTT
>TRBJ1-5|TRBD1|TRBV6-6|NA
CASSPPHGTGGAGQPQHF
TGTGCCAGCAGTCCCCCCCACGGGACAGGGGGCGCCGGGCAGCCCCAGCATTTT
>TRBJ2-1|TRBD2|TRBV19|NA
CASSPSGGGNEQFF
TGTGCCAGTAGTCCTAGCGGGGGTGGAAATGAGCAGTTCTTC
>TRBJ1-1|NA|TRBV5-1|NA
CASSPPPESTEAFF
TGCGCCAGCAGCCCTCCCCCGGAGAGCACTGAAGCTTTCTTT
>TRBJ1-1|NA|TRBV19|NA
CASSPGMGEAFF
TGTGCCAGTAGTCCGGGGATGGGTGAAGCTTTCTTT
>TRBJ2-7|TRBD1|TRBV3-1/TRBV3-2|NA
CASSQAGQGAYEQYF
TGTGCCAGCAGCCAAGCGGGGCAGGGGGCCTACGAGCAGTACTTC
>TRBJ1-1|NA|TRBV28|NA
CASSSGQASGNTEAFF
TGTGCCAGCAGCTCCGGGCAGGCGAGCGGGAACACTGAAGCTTTCTTT
>TRBJ2-7|NA|TRBV11-2|NA
CASRRPGQPYEQYF
TGTGCCAGCAGAAGACCCGGACAGCCCTACGAGCAGTACTTC
>TRBJ2-1|NA|TRBV2|NA
CASSDLDTSYNEQFF
TGTGCCAGCAGTGATCTGGACACCTCCTACAATGAGCAGTTCTTC
>TRBJ1-2|NA|TRBV5-1|few
CASSTGHSNYGYTF
TGCGCCAGCAGCACGGGACATTCTAACTATGGCTACACCTTC
>TRBJ2-7|TRBD2|TRBV30|NA
CAWAGLAGVEQYF
TGTGCCTGGGCAGGGCTAGCGGGGGTAGAGCAGTACTTC
>TRBJ1-5|TRBD1|TRBV10-3|NA
CAISETQGEMSNQPQHF
TGTGCCATCAGTGAGACCCAGGGGGAGATGAGCAATCAGCCCCAGCATTTT
>TRBJ1-2|NA|TRBV28|NA
CASSVFQGLNYGYTF
TGTGCCAGCAGCGTTTTCCAGGGCCTTAACTATGGCTACACCTTC
>TRBJ1-2|TRBD1|TRBV5-1|NA
CASSLARTGYNGYTF
TGCGCCAGCAGCTTGGCTCGGACAGGCTACAATGGCTACACCTTC
>TRBJ1-5|NA|TRBV5-1|once
CASSLTGRVDQPQHF
TGCGCCAGCAGCTTGACAGGGCGAGTCGATCAGCCCCAGCATTTT
>TRBJ1-1|NA|TRBV5-5|NA
CASTIGRTTEAFF
TGTGCCAGCACCATAGGACGGACTACTGAAGCTTTCTTT
>TRBJ2-3|TRBD2|TRBV7-9|NA
CASQTSGVLDTQYF
TGTGCCAGCCAGACTAGCGGGGTCCTAGATACGCAGTATTTT